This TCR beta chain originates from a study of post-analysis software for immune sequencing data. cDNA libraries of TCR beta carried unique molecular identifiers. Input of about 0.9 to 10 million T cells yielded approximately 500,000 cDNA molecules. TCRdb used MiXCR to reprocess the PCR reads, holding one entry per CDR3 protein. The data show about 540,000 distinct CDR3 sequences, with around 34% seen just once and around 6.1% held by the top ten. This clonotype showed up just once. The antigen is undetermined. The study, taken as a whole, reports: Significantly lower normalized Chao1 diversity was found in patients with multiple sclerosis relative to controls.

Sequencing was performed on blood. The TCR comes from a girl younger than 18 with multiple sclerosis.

The chain's CDR3 is CASSFDSRGPEQFF. In DNA, the CDR3 is TGTGCCAGCAGCTTTGACTCGCGGGGGCCTGAGCAGTTCTTC. The chain joins TRBV7-2 to TRBJ2-1, with a possible D match to TRBD2 (7 bases). V was shortened by 3 bases and J by 9 bases, with 15 bases between the two germline ends. Germline-derived CDR1 and CDR2 are SGHTA and FQGNSA. CDR3 length: 14 residues.